This T cell receptor beta chain was recorded in a study of blood T cell repertoires in COVID-19. For the study at large: The United States, Italy and Spain supplied acute and convalescent COVID-19 samples. T cells, B-cell-depleted T cells, or PBMCs provided the cDNA or gDNA that served as material.

The V gene end was trimmed by 3 bases and the J gene end by 6 bases; junction bases not matched to a gene: 10. Germline V gene data show CDR1 as MNHEY and CDR2 as SMNVEV (reference sequence). The CDR3 sequence is 16 residues long. As handled by the study authors: Counts of nucleated cells, estimated from reference gene primer amplification, were obtained. Profiling relied on immunoSEQ multiplex PCR, and the TCRdb table lists in-frame clones only, not all of them. V, J and clone size are taken as reported in that table, and D and trimming were inferred from the DNA itself. Counted here are 200,000 to 300,000 clones, about 80% occurring once; the ten biggest clones make up 7.5% to 9%.

This TCR was sampled from a human donor in a cohort sampled during active COVID-19. The sample was peripheral blood. The chain recombines TRBV27 with TRBJ1-5; 8 nucleotides align to TRBD1. The chain's CDR3 is CASSLSGTGGGQPQHF. DNA of the CDR3: TGTGCCAGCAGTTTGTCCGGGACAGGTGGGGGTCAGCCCCAGCATTTT.